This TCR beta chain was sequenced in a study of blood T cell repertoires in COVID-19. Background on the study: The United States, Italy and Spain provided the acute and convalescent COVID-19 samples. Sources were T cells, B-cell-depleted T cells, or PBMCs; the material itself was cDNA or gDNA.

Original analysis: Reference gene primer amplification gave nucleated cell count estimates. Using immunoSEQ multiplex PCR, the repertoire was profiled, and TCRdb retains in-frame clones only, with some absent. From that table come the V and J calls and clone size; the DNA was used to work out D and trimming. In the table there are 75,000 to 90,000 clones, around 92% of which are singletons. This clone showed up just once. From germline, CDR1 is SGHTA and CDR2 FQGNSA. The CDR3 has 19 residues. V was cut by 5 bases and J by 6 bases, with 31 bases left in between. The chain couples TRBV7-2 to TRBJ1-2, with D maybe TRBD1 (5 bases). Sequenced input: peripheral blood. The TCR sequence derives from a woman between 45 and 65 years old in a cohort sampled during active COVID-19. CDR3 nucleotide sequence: TGTGCCAGCAGCCCCCCGGGGGGGTGGGGTGCGGACGATTCAGATGGCTACACCTTC. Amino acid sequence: CASSPPGGWGADDSDGYTF.